This TCR beta chain was recovered during a study of T-cell reconstitution after alpha-beta-depleted transplantation in children. The TCRbeta library incorporated unique molecular identifiers. TCRdb re-derived calls from the PCR reads in MiXCR, one entry per CDR3 protein. Of about 420,000 distinct CDR3 sequences in the sample, around 15% are singletons; the top ten hold around 28%. The sample holds a few counts of this clonotype. V was pared by 3 bases and J by 3 bases, with 15 bases between. The CDR3 extends over 16 amino acids. The V gene's germline CDR1 is MNHEY and CDR2 SVGEGT. This clonotype was sampled from a boy under two years old who had a stem cell transplant for Wiskott-Aldrich syndrome, so the T cells may come from the graft donor. The chain has TRBV6-2 or TRBV6-3 and TRBJ2-1; the D gene is possibly TRBD1 (5 bases). Source: PBMCs, mostly from graft donor cells, taken 360 days after TCRalphabeta/CD19-depleted stem cell transplant. In nucleotides, the CDR3 is TGTGCCAGCAGTTATTCCCAGGGCCGTTACTACAATGAGCAGTTCTTC. Its translation is CASSYSQGRYYNEQFF.